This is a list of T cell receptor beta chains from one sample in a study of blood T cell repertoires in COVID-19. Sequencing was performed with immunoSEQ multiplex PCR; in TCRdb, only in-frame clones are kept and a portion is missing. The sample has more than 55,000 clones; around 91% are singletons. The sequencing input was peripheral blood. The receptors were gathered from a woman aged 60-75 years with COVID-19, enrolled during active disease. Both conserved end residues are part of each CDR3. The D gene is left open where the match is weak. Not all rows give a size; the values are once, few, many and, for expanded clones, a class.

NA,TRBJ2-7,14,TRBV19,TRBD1,TGTGCCAGTAGCCTGGGACAGACTACACCCTGGAAGTACTTC,CASSLGQTTPWKYF
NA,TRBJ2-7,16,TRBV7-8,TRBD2,TGTGCCAGCAGCTTAGCGCTCGAGGGAGGGCCCTACGAGCAGTACTTC,CASSLALEGGPYEQYF
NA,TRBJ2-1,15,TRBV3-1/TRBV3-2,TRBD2,TGTGCCAGCAGCCCGGGACTAGCGGCCTACAATGAGCAGTTCTTC,CASSPGLAAYNEQFF
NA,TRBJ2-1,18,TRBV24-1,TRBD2,TGTGCCACCAGTGATTTAAAAAGGGCTAGCGGGAGCGACAATGAGCAGTTCTTC,CATSDLKRASGSDNEQFF
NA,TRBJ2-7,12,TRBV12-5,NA,TGTGCTAGTGGTTCCTCGTACTTGGAGCAGTACTTC,CASGSSYLEQYF
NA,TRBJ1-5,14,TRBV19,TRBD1,TGTGCCAGTAGTATGCAGGGGGGTAATCAGCCCCAGCATTTT,CASSMQGGNQPQHF
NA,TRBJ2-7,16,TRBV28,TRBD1,TGTGCCAGCAGTTTAGAGGGACAGGGGGTTTCCTACGAGCAGTACTTC,CASSLEGQGVSYEQYF
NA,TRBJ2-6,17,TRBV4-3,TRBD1,TGCGCCAGCAGCCCCCGGGACAGTTTAACTGGGGCCAACGTCCTGACTTTC,CASSPRDSLTGANVLTF
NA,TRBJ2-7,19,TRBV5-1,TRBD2,TGCGCCAGCAGCTCCCAAAGCCCTACCGGGACTAGCGGTTCCTACGAGCAGTACTTC,CASSSQSPTGTSGSYEQYF
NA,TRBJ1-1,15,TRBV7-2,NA,TGTGCCAGCAGCCCACAGTCCGGGAGAAACACTGAAGCTTTCTTT,CASSPQSGRNTEAFF
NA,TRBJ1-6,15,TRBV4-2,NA,TGTGCCAGCAGCCGAGAGACAGGTTATAATTCACCCCTCCACTTT,CASSRETGYNSPLHF
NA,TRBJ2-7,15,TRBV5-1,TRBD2,TGCGCCAGCAGCCCTTCGAGCGGGACTCCCTACGAGCAGTACTTC,CASSPSSGTPYEQYF
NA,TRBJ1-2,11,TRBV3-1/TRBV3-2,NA,TGTGCCATTTGGGGGGGATCTGGCTACACCTTC,CAIWGGSGYTF
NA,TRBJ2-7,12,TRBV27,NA,TGTGCCAGCAGTTTCCGGGGTTACGAGCAGTACTTC,CASSFRGYEQYF
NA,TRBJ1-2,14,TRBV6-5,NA,TGTGCCAGCAGTTACACCGGACAGCCTTTGCGCTACACCTTC,CASSYTGQPLRYTF
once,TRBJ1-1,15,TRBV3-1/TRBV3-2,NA,TGTGCCAGCAGCCCAGCGGGGGGAGGGAACACTGAAGCTTTCTTT,CASSPAGGGNTEAFF
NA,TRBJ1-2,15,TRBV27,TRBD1,TGTGCCAGCAGTCCGAACGACAGGGGGAACTATGGCTACACCTTC,CASSPNDRGNYGYTF
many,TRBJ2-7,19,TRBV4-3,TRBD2,TGCGCCAGCAGCCAAGCGTTCGGACTAGCGGGAGTATTAGTCTACGAGCAGTACTTC,CASSQAFGLAGVLVYEQYF
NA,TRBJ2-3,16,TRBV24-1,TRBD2,TGTGCCACCAGTGATCGGACTAGCGGGAGCACAGATACGCAGTATTTT,CATSDRTSGSTDTQYF
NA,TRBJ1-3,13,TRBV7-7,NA,TGTGCTAGCAGCCCCGCTGGGGCGGACACCATATATTTT,CASSPAGADTIYF
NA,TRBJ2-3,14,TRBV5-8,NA,TGTGCCAGCAGGGCTCGAGGAGATGGAGATACGCAGTATTTT,CASRARGDGDTQYF
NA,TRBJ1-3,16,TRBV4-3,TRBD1,TGCGCCAGCAGCCCGGGGACAGGGTTATCTGGAAACACCATATATTTT,CASSPGTGLSGNTIYF
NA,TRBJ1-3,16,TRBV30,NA,TGTGCCTGGAGTGCACAGGGTCCGAGCTCTGGAAACACCATATATTTT,CAWSAQGPSSGNTIYF
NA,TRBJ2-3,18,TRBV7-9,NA,TGTGCCAGCAGCCTGATGGACCGAGGGCAAGTAGGCACAGATACGCAGTATTTT,CASSLMDRGQVGTDTQYF
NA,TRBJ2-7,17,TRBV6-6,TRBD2,TGTGCCAGCAGTCTCGGACTAGCGGGACCGAGCTCCTACGAGCAGTACTTC,CASSLGLAGPSSYEQYF
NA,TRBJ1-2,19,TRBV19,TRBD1,TGTGCCAGTAGTCGATATGATGGACAGGGGGCCTCGGTCGGCTATGGCTACACCTTC,CASSRYDGQGASVGYGYTF
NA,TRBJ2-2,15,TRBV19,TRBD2,TGTGCCAGTAGCGGCCCGACTAGCAACACCGGGGAGCTGTTTTTT,CASSGPTSNTGELFF
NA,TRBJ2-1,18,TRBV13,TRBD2,TGTGCCAGCAGCTTAGCCCTAGCGGGAGGAACTGGTTACAATGAGCAGTTCTTC,CASSLALAGGTGYNEQFF
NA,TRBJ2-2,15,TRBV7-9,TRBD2,TGTGCCAGCAGCACTGGGACTAGCATACCCGGGGAGCTGTTTTTT,CASSTGTSIPGELFF
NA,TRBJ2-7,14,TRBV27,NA,TGTGCCAGCAGTTTATCCTACCTATCCTACGAGCAGTACTTC,CASSLSYLSYEQYF
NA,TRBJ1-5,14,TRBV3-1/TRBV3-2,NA,TGTGCCAGCAGCCCCGGACAGACCACGCAGCCCCAGCATTTT,CASSPGQTTQPQHF
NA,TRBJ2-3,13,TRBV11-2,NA,TGTGCCAGCAGCTTAGTTGCCGGAGATACGCAGTATTTT,CASSLVAGDTQYF
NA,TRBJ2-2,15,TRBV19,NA,TGTGCCAGTAGACCGGGACTCCCGAACACCGGGGAGCTGTTTTTT,CASRPGLPNTGELFF
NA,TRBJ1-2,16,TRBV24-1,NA,TGTGCCACCAGTGATCCAGGACATCCTTGGGGTGATGGCTACACCTTC,CATSDPGHPWGDGYTF
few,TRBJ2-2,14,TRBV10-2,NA,TGCGCCAGCAGCGAACAGGGTTCCACCGGGGAGCTGTTTTTT,CASSEQGSTGELFF
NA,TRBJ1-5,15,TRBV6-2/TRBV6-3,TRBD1,TGTGCCAGCAGTATTCCCGGGGACAGTAATCAGCCCCAGCATTTT,CASSIPGDSNQPQHF
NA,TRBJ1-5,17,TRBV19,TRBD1,TGTGCCAGTACTACGGGGGGAGGACAGGGACGGCGTCAGCCCCAGCATTTT,CASTTGGGQGRRQPQHF
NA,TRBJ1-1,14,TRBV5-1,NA,TGCGCCAGCAGCCTCGGACAGCAGGGAACTGAAGCTTTCTTT,CASSLGQQGTEAFF
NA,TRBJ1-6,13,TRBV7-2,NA,TGTGCCAGCCAGGACAGATATAATTCACCCCTCCACTTT,CASQDRYNSPLHF
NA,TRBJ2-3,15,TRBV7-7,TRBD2,TGTGCTAGCAGCTTAGGCCTAGCGGGAACAGATACGCAGTATTTT,CASSLGLAGTDTQYF
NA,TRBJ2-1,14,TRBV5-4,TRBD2,TGTGCCAGCAGCATCACTAGCGGGAGGGCCGATCGGTTCTTC,CASSITSGRADRFF
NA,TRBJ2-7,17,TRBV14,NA,TGTGCCAGCAGCCAAGGTTTTTCCGGCAGGGTGTCCTACGAGCAGTACTTC,CASSQGFSGRVSYEQYF
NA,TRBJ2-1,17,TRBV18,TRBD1,TGTGCCAGCTCACCCGGGACAGGGGGCGCTTCCTACAATGAGCAGTTCTTC,CASSPGTGGASYNEQFF
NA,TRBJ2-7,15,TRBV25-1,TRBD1,TGTGCCAGCAGTGGGGACAGGGAGGACTCCTACGAGCAGTACTTC,CASSGDREDSYEQYF
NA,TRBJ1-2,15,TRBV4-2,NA,TGTGCCAGCAGCCAAGATCTGGGCAGGGACTATGGCTACACCTTC,CASSQDLGRDYGYTF
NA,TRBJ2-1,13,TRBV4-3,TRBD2,TGCGCCAGCAGCCCTAGCGGGATTTGGGAGCAGTTCTTC,CASSPSGIWEQFF
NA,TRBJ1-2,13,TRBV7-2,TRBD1,TGTGCCAGCAGCCCAATGGGACAGCCATTCCAAACCTTC,CASSPMGQPFQTF
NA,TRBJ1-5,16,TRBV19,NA,TGTGCCAGTAGTAGCGACAGGACGTATAGCAATCAGCCCCAGCATTTT,CASSSDRTYSNQPQHF